These 12 T cell receptor beta chains were sequenced from one sample in a study of T-cell reconstitution after alpha-beta-depleted transplantation in children (dated by TCRdb to about 2016). The library was made by PCR. Sequencer: Illumina HiSeq 2500. TCR libraries were prepared with molecular barcoding, using unique molecular identifiers to normalize TCRbeta repertoire quantification. TCRdb itself trimmed the public reads at Q25 with fastp, ran MiXCR and retained productive beta chains. Under each unique CDR3 protein, matching rows form one entry showing the most common genes and DNA. The sample data list 700,000 or so distinct CDR3 sequences, and around 13% of these were observed just once. Of the sample, 0.79% is held by the ten largest clones. Reading the label with the study, this specimen's treatment or condition is: allogeneic hematopoietic cell transplantation with graft depleted of TCRalphabeta T cells and CD19 B cells.

The sample in question was PBMCs, obtained before TCRalphabeta/CD19-depleted stem cell transplant. Receptors originate from a girl aged 2 to 9 with congenital amegakaryocytic thrombocytopenia, due to receive a stem cell transplant.

The chain is built from TRBV30 and TRBJ2-1; 15 bases map to TRBD2. Germline trimming cut 2 bases from V and 9 bases from J; bases unmatched to any gene: 2. The CDR3 has 14 amino acids. CDR1 is GTSNPN, CDR2 SVGIG, per germline (reference sequence). This chain's CDR3 is CAWSPGLAGGEQFF. The DNA for the CDR3 is TGTGCCTGGAGTCCGGGACTAGCGGGAGGTGAGCAGTTCTTC.

The sample holds many counts of this clonotype. The chain couples TRBV5-1 to TRBJ2-7, with 12 nucleotides matching TRBD2. Trimming cost V 0 bases and J 6 bases; bases outside gene matches: 7. This CDR3 has 16 residues. Germline loops: CDR1 SGHRS, CDR2 YFSETQ. CDR3 sequence (DNA): TGCGCCAGCAGCTTGGGGACTAGCGGGACCGTCGGCGAGCAGTACTTC. Translating gives CASSLGTSGTVGEQYF.

This clonotype occurred many times. The chain recombines TRBV6-5 with TRBJ2-1; TRBD2 aligns across 14 bases. Trimming at V came to 0 bases and at J to 7 bases, leaving 2 bases not matched to a gene. The CDR3 loop spans 16 amino acids. Germline-derived CDR1 and CDR2 are MNHEY and SVGAGI. CDR3 amino acids: CASSYSRLAGGNEQFF. Here the CDR3 DNA reads TGTGCCAGCAGTTACTCGAGACTAGCGGGAGGGAATGAGCAGTTCTTC.

This clonotype was recorded many times. The rearrangement joins TRBV29-1 to TRBJ1-2; D is perhaps TRBD1 (5 bases). With 4 bases removed from V and 2 bases from J, the gap between germline ends came to 8 bases. CDR3 length: 12 residues. Germline-derived CDR1 and CDR2 are SQVTM and ANQGSEA. In nucleotides, the CDR3 is TGCAGCGTTGGGGGCGCAAACTATGGCTACACCTTC. It specifies CSVGGANYGYTF.

This clonotype occurred many times. The rearrangement uses TRBV28 and TRBJ2-3, with TRBD2 matching over 14 bases. The length of the CDR3 is 16 residues. V gave up 6 bases and J gave up 4 bases; unmatched junction bases: 6. Germline V gives CDR1 MDHEN, CDR2 SYDVKM. The CDR3 is CASRGLAGVWPDTQYF. CDR3 sequence (DNA): TGTGCCAGCAGGGGACTAGCGGGAGTGTGGCCAGATACGCAGTATTTT. The complete variable domain, with remaining parts taken from reference TRBV28 and TRBJ2-3, reads DVKVTQSSRYLVKRTGEKVFLECVQDMDHENMFWYRQDPGLGLRLIYFSYDVKMKEKGDIPEGYSVSREKKERFSLILESASTNQTSMYLCASRGLAGVWPDTQYFGPGTRLTVL.

This chain joins TRBV7-9 and TRBJ2-3; 9 nucleotides match TRBD2. V trimming: 3 bases; J trimming: 4 bases; junction bases outside the gene matches: 8. The CDR3 length is 16 residues. Germline CDR1 reads SEHNR; CDR2 reads FQNEAQ (reference sequence). CDR3 nucleotides: TGTGCCAGCAGCTTTTTAGCGGGAGAGCTTTCAGATACGCAGTATTTT. The encoded protein is CASSFLAGELSDTQYF.

This clonotype was found a few times. V and J are TRBV21-1 and TRBJ2-3; TRBD1 is the table's D call and was not checked against the DNA. TRBV21-1 is annotated as a pseudogene. The CDR3 has 17 residues. CDR3 sequence: CASSKGPGQGCTDTQYF. As DNA, the CDR3 is TGTGCCAGCAGCAAAGGTCCGGGACAGGGCTGCACAGATACGCAGTATTTT.

This clonotype was observed many times. This sequence joins TRBV5-6 and TRBJ2-1; 7 bases map to TRBD2. Germline V CDR1 and CDR2: SGHDT, YYEEEE. Trimming removed 5 bases from V and 7 bases from J; junction bases left unmatched: 6. This CDR3 is built from 13 residues. This chain's CDR3 is CASSLTSSNEQFF. CDR3 bases: TGTGCCAGCAGTTTGACTAGCTCTAATGAGCAGTTCTTC.

This clonotype was recorded a few times. This chain links TRBV28 with TRBJ2-1; 10 bases match TRBD2. V trimming: 4 bases; J trimming: 7 bases; junction bases outside the gene matches: 4. The germline V gene encodes CDR1 MDHEN and CDR2 SYDVKM. The CDR3 extends over 14 amino acids. The DNA of the CDR3 is TGTGCCAGCAGTTCTAGCGGGAGTCGGAATGAGCAGTTCTTC. This encodes CASSSSGSRNEQFF.

The sample holds many counts of this clonotype. This chain connects TRBV20-1 to TRBJ2-7, with D maybe TRBD2 (6 bases). Germline-derived CDR1 and CDR2 are DFQATT and SNEGSKA (reference sequence). The V gene lost 2 bases and the J gene lost 2 bases, with 10 bases spanning the gap. The CDR3 loop spans 13 amino acids. CDR3 DNA sequence: TGCAGTGCTAGACCGGGAGAGACCTACGAGCAGTACTTC. Residues: CSARPGETYEQYF.

Ten or more counts support this clonotype. The chain joins TRBV29-1 to TRBJ2-7; D gene ambiguous. Trimming took 3 bases from V and 0 from J, leaving 9 bases between them. Germline V CDR1 and CDR2: SQVTM, ANQGSEA. The CDR3 extends over 13 amino acids. CDR3 DNA sequence: TGCAGCGTTGAGTGCCAGGACTCCTACGAGCAGTACTTC. Translated, it gives CSVECQDSYEQYF.

This clonotype showed up many times. This rearrangement joins TRBV5-1 to TRBJ2-7, with a tentative D call TRBD1 (5 bases). This CDR3 spans 14 amino acids. Germline CDR1 is SGHRS and CDR2 is YFSETQ. V lost 2 bases and J 5 bases, leaving 14 bases between the germline ends. CDR3 amino acids: CASSFQGLLNEQYF. In nucleotides, the CDR3 is TGCGCCAGCAGCTTCCAGGGCCTACTAAACGAGCAGTACTTC.